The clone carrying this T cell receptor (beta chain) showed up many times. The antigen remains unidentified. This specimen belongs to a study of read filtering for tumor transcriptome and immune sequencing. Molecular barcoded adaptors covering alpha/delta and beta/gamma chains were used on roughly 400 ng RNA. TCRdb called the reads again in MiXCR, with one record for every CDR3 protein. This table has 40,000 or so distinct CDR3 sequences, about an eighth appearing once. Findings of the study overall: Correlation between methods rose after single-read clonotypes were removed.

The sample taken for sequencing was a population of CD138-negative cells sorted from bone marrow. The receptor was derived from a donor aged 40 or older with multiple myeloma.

CDR3 sequence: CSARVGDAGLDEQFF. In DNA form, the CDR3 reads TGCAGTGCTAGAGTCGGGGACGCAGGGTTGGATGAGCAGTTCTTC. V and J are TRBV20-1 and TRBJ2-1; either TRBD1 or TRBD2 may fit D (5 bases each). The germline V gene has CDR1 DFQATT and CDR2 SNEGSKA (reference sequence). This CDR3 spans 15 amino acids. Between the trimmed V and J ends, which lost 1 base and 8 bases, there was a span of 18 bases.